This TCR beta chain is drawn from a study of T cell repertoires in cytomegalovirus infection. Study information: Well-studied HLA-B-restricted CMV epitopes were used in the study alongside recently identified HLA-C-restricted ones. Indicated by public TCR beta signatures were CMV infection and matching HLA type.

Trimming removed 5 bases from V and 0 bases from J, with 14 bases in between. Germline CDR1 is SGHVS and CDR2 is FNYEAQ. The CDR3 loop spans 16 amino acids. Study findings and constraints: In two of eight donors, the top clonotype was HLA-C-restricted CMV-specific. Totalled public TCR beta family frequency picked out people who carried CMV plus the relevant HLA.

Turning to this clonotype: What it recognizes is unknown.

Using its own MiXCR run on the reads, TCRdb lists one record per CDR3 protein. The sample yields roughly 500,000 distinct CDR3 sequences, more than 40% seen once. Sequenced here: cultured PBMCs, sampled from culture after CMV antigen stimulation. This sequence originates from a human donor in good health (CMV status not recorded). Some clones in this sample may be carry-over from other donors' samples. V usage is TRBV7-6 and J usage is TRBJ1-5; D may be TRBD1 (5 bases). CDR3 sequence reads: CASSTRQFNSNQPQHF. The CDR3 region has the DNA TGTGCCAGCAGCACGAGACAGTTCAATAGCAATCAGCCCCAGCATTTT.